This is a list of T cell receptor beta chains from one sample in a study of Graves' ophthalmopathy and Graves' hyperthyroidism. TCRdb fed the multiplex PCR reads into MiXCR, producing one record per CDR3 protein. The sample contains around 1.1 million distinct CDR3 sequences, 36% of which appear only once. Sequenced sample: peripheral blood or thyroid tissue (not recorded which). All receptors derive from an adult man with Graves' hyperthyroidism. Each CDR3 is given with its conserved first and last residue. Fields, in order: CDR3 length, clone size, V gene, J gene, D gene, CDR3 protein, CDR3 DNA. A D gene is named only where the DNA matches it firmly. Only some rows state a clone size, as once, few, many or a class for expanded clones.

14	many	TRBV29-1	TRBJ1-1	TRBD1	CSGQGQGAFSEAFF	TGCAGCGGCCAAGGACAGGGGGCTTTCTCTGAAGCTTTCTTT
14	.	TRBV12-3/TRBV12-4	TRBJ1-5	.	CASSLTGIYQPQHF	TGTGCCAGCAGTTTGACAGGAATTTATCAGCCCCAGCATTTT
14	many	TRBV5-1	TRBJ1-2	TRBD1	CASSGGQGAYGYTF	TGCGCCAGCAGCGGGGGACAGGGGGCCTATGGCTACACCTTC
15	many	TRBV14	TRBJ2-6	.	CASSQGTLGANVLTF	TGTGCCAGCAGCCAGGGGACGTTAGGGGCCAACGTCCTGACTTTC
11	.	TRBV2	TRBJ1-5	.	CASSPGRPQHF	TGTGCCAGCAGCCCAGGAAGGCCCCAGCATTTT
14	.	TRBV9	TRBJ2-7	.	CASSASGQNYEQYF	TGTGCCAGCAGCGCTTCGGGACAAAACTACGAGCAGTACTTC
12	.	TRBV29-1	TRBJ1-2	.	CSVNTGYYGYTF	TGCAGCGTTAACACAGGGTACTATGGCTACACCTTC
17	few	TRBV7-2	TRBJ2-7	.	CASSLALGRDPPYEQYF	TGTGCCAGCAGCTTAGCTTTAGGCCGAGACCCGCCCTACGAGCAGTACTTC
15	.	TRBV7-2	TRBJ1-1	TRBD1	CASSLGQGTRAEAFF	TGTGCCAGCAGCTTAGGACAGGGTACAAGGGCTGAAGCTTTCTTT
17	.	TRBV7-9	TRBJ1-6	.	CASSLRAVSSYNSPLHF	TGTGCCAGCAGTTTACGGGCGGTCAGCTCCTATAATTCACCCCTCCACTTT
14	many	TRBV5-1	TRBJ1-6	.	CASSPGQTGSPLHF	TGCGCCAGCAGCCCAGGACAAACAGGGTCACCCCTCCACTTT
17	.	TRBV24-1	TRBJ2-5	TRBD2	CATSDLPSGRPQETQYF	TGTGCCACCAGTGATTTGCCTAGCGGGAGGCCCCAAGAGACCCAGTACTTC
13	.	TRBV7-8	TRBJ2-6	.	CASSGGGLVAEAF	TGTGCCAGCAGTGGAGGGGGCCTTGTAGCTGAAGCTTTC
13	many	TRBV7-2	TRBJ2-7	.	CASSRGGSGEQYF	TGTGCCAGCAGCCGAGGGGGGTCCGGGGAGCAGTACTTC
12	many	TRBV6-6	TRBJ1-3	.	CASIDTRGPIYF	TGTGCCAGCATCGACACCAGGGGCCCCATATATTTT
13	few	TRBV7-9	TRBJ2-5	.	CASSRKKWETQYF	TGTGCCAGCAGCCGGAAGAAGTGGGAGACCCAGTACTTC
11	few	TRBV28	TRBJ1-5	.	CASSSSRPQHF	TGTGCCAGCAGTTCGTCACGGCCCCAGCATTTT
14	few	TRBV5-8	TRBJ2-5	.	CASSSFVGQETQYF	TGTGCCAGCAGCTCATTCGTGGGGCAAGAGACCCAGTACTTC
16	many	TRBV5-6	TRBJ2-5	.	CASSLSEVVTWRTQYF	TGTGCCAGCAGCTTATCGGAGGTAGTAACCTGGCGGACCCAGTACTTC